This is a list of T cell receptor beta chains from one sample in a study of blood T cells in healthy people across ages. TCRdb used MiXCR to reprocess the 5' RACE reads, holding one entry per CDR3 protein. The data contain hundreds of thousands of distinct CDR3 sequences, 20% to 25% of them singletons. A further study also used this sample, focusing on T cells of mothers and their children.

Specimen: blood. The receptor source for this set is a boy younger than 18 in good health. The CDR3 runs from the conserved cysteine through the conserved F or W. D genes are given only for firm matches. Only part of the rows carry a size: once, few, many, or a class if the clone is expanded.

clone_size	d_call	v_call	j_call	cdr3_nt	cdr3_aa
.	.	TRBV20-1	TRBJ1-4	TGCAGTGCTAGGGCGGTTGAAAAACTGTTTTTT	CSARAVEKLFF
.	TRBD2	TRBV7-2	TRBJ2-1	TGTGCCAGCAGCTCCCAGCGGGAGGGCCTCCATGAGCAGTTCTTC	CASSSQREGLHEQFF
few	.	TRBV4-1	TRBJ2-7	TGCGCCAGCAGTCTAGGACTGGAGGTGGGTCTCGAGCAGTACTTC	CASSLGLEVGLEQYF
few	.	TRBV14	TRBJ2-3	TGTGCCAGCAGCCCAACCAGGGGGCTAGCGGGGCCAGATACGCAGTATTTT	CASSPTRGLAGPDTQYF
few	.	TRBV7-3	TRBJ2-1	TGTGCCAGCAGCTTAACGAATGGTGATGAGCAGTTCTTC	CASSLTNGDEQFF
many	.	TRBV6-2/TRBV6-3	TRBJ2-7	TGTGCCAGCAGTTACGGGCAGGAAGGCTACGAGCAGTACTTC	CASSYGQEGYEQYF
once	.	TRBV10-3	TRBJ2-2	TGTGCCATCAGTGGCACAGTGAACACCGGGGGGCTGTTTTTT	CAISGTVNTGGLFF
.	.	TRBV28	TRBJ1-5	TGTGCCAGCAGTTCCGGGACCTTCGAGGATCAGCCCCAGCATTTT	CASSSGTFEDQPQHF
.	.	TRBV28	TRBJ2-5	TGTGCCAGCAGACAGGGACCACTAGCGACCTTTGACGAGACCCAGTACTTC	CASRQGPLATFDETQYF
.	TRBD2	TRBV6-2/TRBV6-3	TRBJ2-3	TGTGCCAGCAGTTCCTCAAGCTTTAGCGGGAGTCTCACAGATACGCAGTATTTT	CASSSSSFSGSLTDTQYF
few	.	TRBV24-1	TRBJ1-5	TGTGCCACCAGTGATTGGGGTGATCAGCCCCAGCATTTT	CATSDWGDQPQHF
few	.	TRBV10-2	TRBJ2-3	TGCGCCAGCAGTGAGGCGGCTACGCCTGGGGATACGCAGTATTTT	CASSEAATPGDTQYF
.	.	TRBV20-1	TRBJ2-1	TGCAGTGCTAGAGTGGTGGGTGAGCAGTTCTTC	CSARVVGEQFF
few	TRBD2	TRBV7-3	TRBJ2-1	TGTGCCAGCAGCCCTAGTAGCGGGAAAGCAGCCTACAATGAGCAGTTCTTC	CASSPSSGKAAYNEQFF
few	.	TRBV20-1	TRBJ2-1	TGCAGTGCTAGAGATCTCGTCCCGAAAGCCTACAATGAGCAGTTCTTC	CSARDLVPKAYNEQFF
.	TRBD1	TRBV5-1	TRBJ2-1	TGCGCCAGCAGCCCGCCGGGACAGAGCTCCTACAATGAGCAGTTCTTC	CASSPPGQSSYNEQFF
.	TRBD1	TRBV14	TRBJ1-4	TGTGCCAGCAGCCAACGAACAGGGGGCCAGGCAACTAATGAAAAACTGTTTTTT	CASSQRTGGQATNEKLFF
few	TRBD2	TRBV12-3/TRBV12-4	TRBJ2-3	TGTGCCAGCACCCGAGGACTAGCGGCGGATACGCAGTATTTT	CASTRGLAADTQYF
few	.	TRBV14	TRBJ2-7	TGTGCCAGCAGTAAACATGGGACCGCTCCCTACGAGCAGTACTTC	CASSKHGTAPYEQYF
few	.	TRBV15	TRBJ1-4	TGTGCCACCAGCAGAGATCACCCTGAAAAACTGTTTTTT	CATSRDHPEKLFF
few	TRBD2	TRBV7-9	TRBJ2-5	TGTGCCAGCAGCTTGGGGCTCCAGGGAGGGGAGACCCAGTACTTC	CASSLGLQGGETQYF
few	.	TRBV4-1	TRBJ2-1	TGCGCCAGCAGCCAAGTCATGGATGAGCAGTTCTTC	CASSQVMDEQFF
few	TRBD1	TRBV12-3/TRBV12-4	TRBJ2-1	TGTGCCAGCAGTTTTTGGGGACAGGGTAATAGTGAGCAGTTCTTC	CASSFWGQGNSEQFF
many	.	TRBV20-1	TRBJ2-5	TGCAGTGCTAGGTTTGGTGAGACCCAGTACTTC	CSARFGETQYF
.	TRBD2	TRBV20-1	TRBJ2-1	TGCAGTGCTACCCCTGGCGGGGGAGCTTACAATGAGCAGTTCTTC	CSATPGGGAYNEQFF
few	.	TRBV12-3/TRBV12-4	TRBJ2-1	TGTGCCAGCAGTTTACTGGGGCCGAAGAATGAGCAGTTCTTC	CASSLLGPKNEQFF
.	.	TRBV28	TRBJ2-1	TGTGCCAGCAGTTCCTTAGGAGGGAGAACTTTGGGGGGCCGGAATGAGCAGTTCTTC	CASSSLGGRTLGGRNEQFF
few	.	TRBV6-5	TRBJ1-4	TGTGCCTCGGGACCAACGATGAAGGAACTGTTTTTT	CASGPTMKELFF
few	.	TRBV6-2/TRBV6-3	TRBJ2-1	TGTGCCAGCAGTCCCCTTCTATACCACGGTGAGCAGTTCTTC	CASSPLLYHGEQFF
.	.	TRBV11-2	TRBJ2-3	TGTGCCAGCCGAATGCAGACGAGCACCGATACGCAGTATTTT	CASRMQTSTDTQYF
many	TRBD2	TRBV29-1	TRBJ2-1	TGCAGCGTTGGGCGGGGGACCTACAATGAGCAGTTCTTC	CSVGRGTYNEQFF
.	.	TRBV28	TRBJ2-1	TGTGCCAGCTTTAGTGGAACCTACAATGAGCAGTTCTTC	CASFSGTYNEQFF
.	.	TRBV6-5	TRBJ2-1	TGTGCCAGCAGTACGGGCCCCGGGGGCAATGAGCAGTTCTTC	CASSTGPGGNEQFF
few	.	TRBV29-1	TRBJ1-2	TGCAGCGCCACGGGACTCCGGGGCTACACCTTC	CSATGLRGYTF
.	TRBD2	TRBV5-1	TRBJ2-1	TGCGCCAGCAGCCCTGGGACTAGCCGTTACAATGAGCAGTTCTTC	CASSPGTSRYNEQFF
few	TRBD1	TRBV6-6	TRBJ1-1	TGTGCCAGCAGTGGACAGGGTGGGGACACTGAAGCTTTCTTT	CASSGQGGDTEAFF
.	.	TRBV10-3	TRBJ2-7	TGTGCCATCAGCAATGGAGAAGGGGATAGTGGCGAGCAGTACTTC	CAISNGEGDSGEQYF
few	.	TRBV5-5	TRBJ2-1	TGTGCCAGCAGCCCCCCGCAGGGCAATGAGCAGTTCTTC	CASSPPQGNEQFF
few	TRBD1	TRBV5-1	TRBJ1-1	TGCGCCAGCAGCTCTGGGACAGGGTCTTTCACTGAAGCTTTCTTT	CASSSGTGSFTEAFF
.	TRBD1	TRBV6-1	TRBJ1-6	TGTGCCAGCACCCCCTCCCGGACAGGAGTAAATTCACCCCTCCACTTT	CASTPSRTGVNSPLHF
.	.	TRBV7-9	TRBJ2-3	TGTGCCAGCAGCCGTGGACAGACGATGCCAGATACGCAGTATTTT	CASSRGQTMPDTQYF
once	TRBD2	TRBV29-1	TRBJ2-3	TGCAGCGTTGAAAAGAGCGGGAGCTTTCCCCCAGATACGCAGTATTTT	CSVEKSGSFPPDTQYF
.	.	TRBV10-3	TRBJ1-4	TGTGCCATCTCGCGGCAGAATGAAAAACTGTTTTTT	CAISRQNEKLFF
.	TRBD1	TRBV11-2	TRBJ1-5	TGTGCCAGCAGCTCCCCCCGTGGGACAGGGGGCTCCGGGGTAAATTGGCAGCCCCAGCATTTT	CASSSPRGTGGSGVNWQPQHF
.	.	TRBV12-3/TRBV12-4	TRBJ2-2	TGTGCCAGCGTCACAGGGGAGGGGCACACCGGGGGGCTGTTTTTT	CASVTGEGHTGGLFF
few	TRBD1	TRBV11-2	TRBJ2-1	TGTGCCAGCAGCGGCACTCCGGGACAGGGCATCAATGAGCAGTTCTTC	CASSGTPGQGINEQFF
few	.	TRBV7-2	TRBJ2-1	TGTGCCAGCAGCTCACGGGCGAGCTCCTACAATGAGCAGTTCTTC	CASSSRASSYNEQFF
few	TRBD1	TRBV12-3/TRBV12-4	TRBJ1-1	TGTGCCAGCAGATCAGGGGGGAGGCCTGAAGCTTTCTTT	CASRSGGRPEAFF
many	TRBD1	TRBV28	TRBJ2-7	TGTGCCAGCAGCCGTAGGGACAGGGACGAGCAGTACTTC	CASSRRDRDEQYF
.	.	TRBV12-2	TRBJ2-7	TGTGCAAGTCGCTTAGTTTCGTGGGGACTAGCGGCATCCGAGCAGTACTTC	CASRLVSWGLAASEQYF
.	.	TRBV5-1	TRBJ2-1	TGCGCCAGCCTCGGGGAGGCTTCGTTGTTCTTC	CASLGEASLFF
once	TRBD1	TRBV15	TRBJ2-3	TGTGCCACCAGCAGAGATGGGGTACGGGACAGCTCCACAGATACGCAGTATTTT	CATSRDGVRDSSTDTQYF
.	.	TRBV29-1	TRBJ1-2	TGCAGCGTTGAAGGTCCCGGGGAGCGGGACTATGGCTACACCTTC	CSVEGPGERDYGYTF
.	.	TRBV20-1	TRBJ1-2	TGCAGTGCTAGAGTAGGGCAGGACTACGGCTACACCTTC	CSARVGQDYGYTF
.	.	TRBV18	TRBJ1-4	TGTGCCAGCTCACCGGGGGCGAAGAGGGAAAAACTGTTTTTT	CASSPGAKREKLFF